Included here is one TCR beta chain sequence, with context. The antigen is undetermined. The record originates from a study of cytomegalovirus exposure and HLA in healthy donors. The V segment lost 3 bases and the J segment 3 bases; nucleotides outside the gene matches: 2. The CDR3 contains 13 residues. Germline V lookup: CDR1 MDHEN, CDR2 SYDVKM. With 60 Vbeta and 13 Jbeta primers, the PCR was carried out. Only in-frame clones appear in the TCRdb table, and some are missing; sequencing was by immunoSEQ multiplex PCR. The table records some 120,000 clones, 60% to 85% of them present only once. Findings of the study overall: Association of a missense DCLRE1C variant with TCR beta V- and J-gene trimming was reported in a later analysis. Certain indistinguishable V segments, among them TRBV6-2 and TRBV6-3, were excluded. According to the study, about 180 TCR beta chains were cytomegalovirus-associated. Across donors, sequencing depth was assumed by presence/absence analyses to be roughly uniform.

This chain links TRBV28 with TRBJ2-7, with 7 bases lining up with TRBD2. The source material was PBMCs. The origin of this receptor is a middle-aged woman in good health and CMV-seronegative. The CDR3 region is CASSLASGYEQYF. Written as DNA, the CDR3 is TGTGCCAGCAGTTTGGCTAGCGGCTACGAGCAGTACTTC. Variable domain in full (rest from reference TRBV28 and TRBJ2-7): DVKVTQSSRYLVKRTGEKVFLECVQDMDHENMFWYRQDPGLGLRLIYFSYDVKMKEKGDIPEGYSVSREKKERFSLILESASTNQTSMYLCASSLASGYEQYFGPGTRLTVT.